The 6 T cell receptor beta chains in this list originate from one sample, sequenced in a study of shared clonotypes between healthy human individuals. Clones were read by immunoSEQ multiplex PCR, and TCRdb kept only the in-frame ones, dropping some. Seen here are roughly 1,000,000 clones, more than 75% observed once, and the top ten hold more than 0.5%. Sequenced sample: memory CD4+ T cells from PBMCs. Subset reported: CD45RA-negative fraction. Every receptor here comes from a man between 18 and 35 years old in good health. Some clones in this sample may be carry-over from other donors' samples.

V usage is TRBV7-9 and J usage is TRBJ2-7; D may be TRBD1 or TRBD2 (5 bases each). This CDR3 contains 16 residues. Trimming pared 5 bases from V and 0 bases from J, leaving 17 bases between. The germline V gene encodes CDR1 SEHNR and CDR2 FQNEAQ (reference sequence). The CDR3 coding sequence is TGTGCCAGCAGCCTCGGGACCGAGTACTCCTCCTACGAGCAGTACTTC. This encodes CASSLGTEYSSYEQYF. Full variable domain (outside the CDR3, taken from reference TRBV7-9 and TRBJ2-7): DTGVSQNPRHKITKRGQNVTFRCDPISEHNRLYWYRQTLGQGPEFLTYFQNEAQLEKSRLLSDRFSAERPKGSFSTLEIQRTEQGDSAMYLCASSLGTEYSSYEQYFGPGTRLTVT.

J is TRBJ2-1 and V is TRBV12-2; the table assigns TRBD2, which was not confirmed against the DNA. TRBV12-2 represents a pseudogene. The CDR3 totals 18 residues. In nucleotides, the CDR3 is TGTGCAAGTCGCTTAGCGATAGCGGGAGAGGGCTGGAACAATGAGCAGTTCTTC. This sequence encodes CASRLAIAGEGWNNEQFF.

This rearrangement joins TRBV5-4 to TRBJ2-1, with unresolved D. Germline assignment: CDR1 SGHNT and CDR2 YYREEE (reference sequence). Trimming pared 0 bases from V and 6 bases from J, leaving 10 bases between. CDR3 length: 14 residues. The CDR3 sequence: CASSLEGKSNEQFF. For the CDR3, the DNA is TGTGCCAGCAGCTTGGAGGGTAAAAGCAATGAGCAGTTCTTC.

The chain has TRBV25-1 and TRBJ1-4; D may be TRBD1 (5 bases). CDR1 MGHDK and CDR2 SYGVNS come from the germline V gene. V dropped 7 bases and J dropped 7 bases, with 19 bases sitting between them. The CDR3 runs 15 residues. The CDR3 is CASTAPLQGFEKLFF. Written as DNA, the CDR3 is TGTGCCAGCACCGCGCCGTTGCAGGGATTTGAAAAACTGTTTTTT.

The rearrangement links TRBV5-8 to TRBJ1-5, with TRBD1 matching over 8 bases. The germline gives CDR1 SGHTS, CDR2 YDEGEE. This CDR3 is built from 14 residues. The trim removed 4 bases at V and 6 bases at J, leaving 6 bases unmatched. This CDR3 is CASSKDRVRQPQHF. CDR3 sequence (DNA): TGTGCCAGCAGCAAGGACAGGGTGCGTCAGCCCCAGCATTTT.

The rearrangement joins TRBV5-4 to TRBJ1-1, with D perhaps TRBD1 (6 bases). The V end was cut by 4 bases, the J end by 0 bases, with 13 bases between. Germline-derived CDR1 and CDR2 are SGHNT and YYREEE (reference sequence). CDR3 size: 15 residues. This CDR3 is CASSPGQNMNTEAFF. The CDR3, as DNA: TGTGCCAGCAGCCCTGGACAGAACATGAACACTGAAGCTTTCTTT.